Sequencing of this T cell receptor (beta chain) was carried out in a study of T cells in Graves' hyperthyroidism and ophthalmopathy. This CDR3 has 14 amino acids. After removal of 7 bases from V and 6 bases from J, the junction contained 6 bases not matched to a gene. Germline V gene sequence: CDR1 MNHNS, CDR2 SASEGT. The investigators amplified TCR beta CDR3 regions from RNA transcripts. TCR CDR3 underwent first-round RT-PCR with the HTBI primer set. In TCRdb, the multiplex PCR reads were re-called with MiXCR into one record per CDR3 protein. The profile covers fewer than 550,000 distinct CDR3 sequences, with about a sixth appearing a single time and roughly 7.4% taken by the ten largest. This clonotype appeared many times.

Input material: blood. The source is a woman between 18 and 29 years old with Graves' hyperthyroidism. The chain couples TRBV6-1 to TRBJ2-2; the match to TRBD1 covers 9 bases. CDR3 region: CASTGTGNPGELFF. CDR3 DNA: TGTGCCAGCACCGGGACAGGGAATCCCGGGGAGCTGTTTTTT.